The 24 T cell receptor beta chains below come from one sample, sequenced in a study of cytomegalovirus exposure and HLA in healthy donors. 13 Jbeta primers and 60 Vbeta primers were used for the PCR. Here immunoSEQ multiplex PCR was the method, and the copy in TCRdb shows in-frame clones only, minus some. The sample lists tens of thousands of clones; 75% were seen once. Sequencing was done on a sample of PBMCs. Receptors were obtained from a man aged 35 to 55 in good health and CMV-seronegative.

CDR3 amino acids: CASSFRDRSYGYTF. CDR3 DNA sequence: TGTGCCAGCAGCTTTAGGGACAGGTCCTATGGCTACACCTTC. The genes are TRBV6-6 and TRBJ1-2; 8 bases align to TRBD1. V was clipped by 6 bases and J by 4 bases; unmatched bases: 7. This CDR3 has 14 residues. The germline V gene encodes CDR1 MNHNY and CDR2 SVGAGI (reference sequence).

The chain carries TRBV28 and TRBJ2-7; 7 nucleotides align to TRBD1. This CDR3 has 14 amino acids. With 7 bases clipped from V and 1 base from J, the junction kept 7 bases outside the gene matches. Germline V gene data show CDR1 as MDHEN and CDR2 as SYDVKM. CDR3 loop: CASTPQGVSYEQYF. The CDR3 nucleotides read TGTGCCAGCACCCCGCAGGGGGTTTCCTACGAGCAGTACTTC.

The chain couples TRBV28 to TRBJ1-3, with D tentatively TRBD1 (5 bases). The CDR3 sequence is 15 residues long. V was pared by 7 bases and J by 0 bases, with 13 bases between. CDR1 and CDR2 (germline): MDHEN, SYDVKM. The chain's CDR3 is CASKPTGHSGNTIYF. In nucleotides, the CDR3 is TGTGCCAGCAAACCAACAGGCCACTCTGGAAACACCATATATTTT.

This clone appeared a few times. This chain uses TRBV4-1 with TRBJ1-1; 9 nucleotides line up with TRBD1. The germline V gene has CDR1 MGHRA and CDR2 YSYEKL. Losses at the gene ends were 0 bases for V and 1 base for J; bases not matched to a gene: 3. There are 16 residues in the CDR3. The CDR3 nucleotides read TGCGCCAGCAGCCAAGACATACAGGGGGCGAACACTGAAGCTTTCTTT. This translates into CASSQDIQGANTEAFF.

The rearrangement joins TRBV10-3 to TRBJ2-2, with D possibly being TRBD1 (5 bases). Germline CDR1 ENHRY, CDR2 SYGVKD. With 0 bases removed from V and 6 bases from J, the gap between germline ends came to 14 bases. The CDR3 loop spans 16 amino acids. As DNA, the CDR3 is TGTGCCATCAGTGAGTCGTTGCCCCAAGGGGCCGGGGAGCTGTTTTTT. Protein: CAISESLPQGAGELFF.

V gene TRBV10-3 combines with J gene TRBJ2-2; D gene uncertain. This CDR3 spans 12 amino acids. V shed 3 bases and J shed 7 bases, with 6 bases lying between them. Germline V CDR1 and CDR2: ENHRY, SYGVKD. DNA of the CDR3: TGTGCCATCAGTGACCCTAGCGGGGAGCTGTTTTTT. Its translation is CAISDPSGELFF.

The chain uses TRBV28 and TRBJ2-5; 8 nucleotides line up with TRBD2. This CDR3 spans 14 amino acids. Trimming took 5 bases from V and 7 from J; bases not matched to a gene: 9. CDR1 is MDHEN and CDR2 is SYDVKM in the germline V gene. The CDR3 here is CASSPGGETGTQYF. The CDR3 bases are TGTGCCAGCAGTCCGGGGGGGGAGACCGGGACCCAGTACTTC.

V is TRBV11-2 and J is TRBJ1-2; 10 bases match TRBD1. The length of the CDR3 is 13 residues. Per germline, CDR1 SGHAT and CDR2 FQNNGV. V trimming: 5 bases; J trimming: 6 bases; junction bases outside the gene matches: 3. The CDR3 spells CASSGQGGHGYTF. DNA for the CDR3: TGTGCCAGCAGCGGACAGGGGGGCCATGGCTACACCTTC.

This chain links TRBV6-1 with TRBJ1-2; no clear D. This CDR3 region has 13 residues. V lost 2 bases and J 12 bases, leaving 16 bases between the germline ends. Germline V gene sequence: CDR1 MNHNS, CDR2 SASEGT. CDR3 region: CASSENGQERNTF. Here the CDR3 DNA reads TGTGCCAGCAGTGAAAATGGGCAGGAACGAAACACCTTC.

The CDR3 sequence: CASSLKGGSTEAFF. CDR3 nucleotides: TGTGCCAGCAGTTTAAAAGGGGGAAGCACTGAAGCTTTCTTT. The rearrangement joins TRBV27 to TRBJ1-1; D possibly corresponds to TRBD1 (6 bases). The germline V and J ends were trimmed by 2 bases and 4 bases, with 11 bases remaining between them. The germline CDR1 and CDR2 sequences are MNHEY and SMNVEV (reference sequence). The CDR3 consists of 14 residues.

This chain joins TRBV27 and TRBJ1-5, with D unclear. Deletions cut 8 bases from V and 3 bases from J, with 5 bases between. The CDR3 is 11 residues long. Germline V gene sequence: CDR1 MNHEY, CDR2 SMNVEV (reference sequence). The CDR3 region has the DNA TGTGCCAGCGGCACCAATCAGCCCCAGCATTTT. It yields the protein CASGTNQPQHF.

J is TRBJ2-7 and V is TRBV5-1, with 7 bases fitting TRBD2. Per germline, CDR1 SGHRS and CDR2 YFSETQ. The CDR3 is 14 residues long. V gave up 2 bases and J gave up 5 bases; unmatched junction bases: 7. The CDR3: CASSLGGSFDEQYF. In DNA form, the CDR3 reads TGCGCCAGCAGCTTAGGCGGGAGTTTCGACGAGCAGTACTTC. The full variable domain, completed using reference TRBV5-1 and TRBJ2-7, is KAGVTQTPRYLIKTRGQQVTLSCSPISGHRSVSWYQQTPGQGLQFLFEYFSETQRNKGNFPGRFSGRQFSNSRSEMNVSTLELGDSALYLCASSLGGSFDEQYFGPGTRLTVT.

V usage is TRBV4-1 and J usage is TRBJ1-1; no definite D call. V lost 6 bases and J 2 bases, leaving 16 bases between the germline ends. Germline lookup yields CDR1 MGHRA and CDR2 YSYEKL. The CDR3 runs to 15 residues. The CDR3 is CASRISDEGNTEAFF. DNA of the CDR3: TGCGCCAGCAGAATATCCGACGAGGGTAACACTGAAGCTTTCTTT.

The chain joins TRBV28 to TRBJ1-5; 7 positions agree with TRBD1. After removal of 5 bases from V and 5 bases from J, the junction contained 6 bases not matched to a gene. Germline loops: CDR1 MDHEN, CDR2 SYDVKM. This CDR3 has 14 residues. The CDR3 region has the DNA TGTGCCAGCAGTGTTGACAGGGTATATCAGCCCCAGCATTTT. As protein: CASSVDRVYQPQHF.

The rearrangement uses TRBV28 and TRBJ2-7, with 9 positions matching TRBD2. The CDR3 consists of 13 residues. The germline V gene has CDR1 MDHEN and CDR2 SYDVKM. The junction had 2 bases not matched to a gene; V was cut back by 2 bases and J by 6 bases. CDR3 sequence reads: CASSLELAGEQYF. The CDR3 DNA reads TGTGCCAGCAGTTTAGAACTAGCGGGCGAGCAGTACTTC.

This chain connects TRBV6-5 to TRBJ1-2; possible D gene TRBD1, 5 bases. Trimming took off 5 bases at V and 7 bases at J, with 11 bases between the two ends. Looked up from germline, CDR1 is MNHEY and CDR2 is SVGAGI. This CDR3 is 12 amino acids long. The CDR3 reads CASSVARGGYTF. In DNA form, the CDR3 reads TGTGCCAGCAGTGTAGCAAGGGGTGGCTACACCTTC.

This clone was seen once. The chain combines TRBV11-2 with TRBJ2-7; possible D gene TRBD1, 5 bases. CDR3 length: 16 amino acids. CDR1 is SGHAT and CDR2 is FQNNGV in the germline V gene. Trimming took off 0 bases at V and 4 bases at J, with 16 bases between the two ends. DNA for the CDR3: TGTGCCAGCAGCTTAGATCCGTCGACAGTCAAATACGAGCAGTACTTC. Translation: CASSLDPSTVKYEQYF. Variable domain in full (rest from reference TRBV11-2 and TRBJ2-7): EAGVAQSPRYKIIEKRQSVAFWCNPISGHATLYWYQQILGQGPKLLIQFQNNGVVDDSQLPKDRFSAERLKGVDSTLKIQPAKLEDSAVYLCASSLDPSTVKYEQYFGPGTRLTVT.

The gene calls are TRBV11-3 and TRBJ2-1; possible D gene TRBD2, 6 bases. The CDR3 runs to 12 residues. Trimming cost V 5 bases and J 6 bases, with 8 bases left between them. Germline V lookup: CDR1 SGHNT, CDR2 YENEEA. The CDR3, as DNA: TGTGCCAGCAGCGGGCGGGGCAATGAGCAGTTCTTC. Translating gives CASSGRGNEQFF.

For the CDR3, the DNA is TGTGCCAGCAGTCTCAATCAGGGAGGGGGAAACACCATATATTTT. Amino acids: CASSLNQGGGNTIYF. V and J are TRBV27 and TRBJ1-3, with D perhaps matching TRBD1 (5 bases). Deletions cut 5 bases from V and 4 bases from J, with 15 bases between. CDR1 is MNHEY and CDR2 is SMNVEV in the germline V gene (reference sequence). This CDR3 contains 15 residues.

V usage is TRBV5-1 and J usage is TRBJ1-2, with a tentative D call TRBD1 (6 bases). Trimming left V 7 bases short and J 0 bases short, with 10 bases between. The CDR3 sequence is 13 residues long. CDR1 and CDR2 from the germline V gene are SGHRS and YFSETQ. The CDR3 is CASRDTTNYGYTF. The CDR3 region has the DNA TGCGCCAGCCGGGACACGACTAACTATGGCTACACCTTC.

The gene calls are TRBV18 and TRBJ1-1; 8 nucleotides match TRBD1. V trimming: 3 bases; J trimming: 7 bases; junction bases outside the gene matches: 13. Germline V gives CDR1 KGHSH, CDR2 LQKENI. CDR3 length: 16 residues. The DNA for the CDR3 is TGTGCCAGCTCACCTTACGGACAGGGCCCCGAGAATGAAGCTTTCTTT. It codes for CASSPYGQGPENEAFF.

The CDR3 loop is CASSFTGGVSEAFF. The DNA of the CDR3 is TGTGCCAGCAGCTTTACAGGGGGAGTATCTGAAGCTTTCTTT. V and J are TRBV5-6 and TRBJ1-1, with 8 positions matching TRBD1. The CDR3 consists of 14 residues. V lost 2 bases, J lost 6 bases, and 6 bases stayed unmatched. Germline assignment: CDR1 SGHDT and CDR2 YYEEEE.

This chain links TRBV28 with TRBJ2-3; 9 nucleotides line up with TRBD2. The V gene end was trimmed by 8 bases and the J gene end by 6 bases; junction bases not matched to a gene: 9. CDR3 length equals 14 residues. Germline V gene data show CDR1 as MDHEN and CDR2 as SYDVKM. The CDR3 loop reads CASERREGLDTQYF. DNA for the CDR3: TGTGCCAGCGAGAGGCGGGAGGGCCTGGATACGCAGTATTTT.

In DNA form, the CDR3 reads TGTGCCAGCAGCCATGGGACAGGGTATCAGCCCCAGCATTTT. It specifies CASSHGTGYQPQHF. The V and J genes are TRBV7-9 and TRBJ1-5; 9 nucleotides agree with TRBD1. The germline V gene encodes CDR1 SEHNR and CDR2 FQNEAQ (reference sequence). V dropped 5 bases and J dropped 5; count of bases not matched to a gene: 4. The CDR3 sequence is 14 residues long. The entire variable domain, with the rest obtained from reference TRBV7-9 and TRBJ1-5, is as follows: DTGVSQNPRHKITKRGQNVTFRCDPISEHNRLYWYRQTLGQGPEFLTYFQNEAQLEKSRLLSDRFSAERPKGSFSTLEIQRTEQGDSAMYLCASSHGTGYQPQHFGDGTRLSIL.